The 13 T cell receptor beta chains below were found in one sample sequenced in a study of blood T cell repertoires in COVID-19 (dated by TCRdb to the early 2020s). The library was built by means of the immunoSEQ multiplex PCR assay. TCRdb holds this immuneACCESS table with in-frame rearrangements only. Some clones are missing; in checked studies, unresolved V genes explain under half, and the rest has no known cause. The sample has around 100,000 clones on record, approximately 90% of them singletons. The ten largest clonotypes hold 4.6% of the sample. The sample consisted of peripheral blood. Receptors originate from a woman aged 50 to 60 with acute or convalescent COVID-19.

The chain carries TRBV7-9 and TRBJ2-7; unclear D gene. Germline CDR1 SEHNR, CDR2 FQNEAQ (reference sequence). Deletions cut 1 base from V and 2 bases from J, with 6 bases between. There are 13 residues in the CDR3. The DNA for the CDR3 is TGTGCCAGCAGCTTAGATCCCACCTACGAGCAGTACTTC. This codes for CASSLDPTYEQYF.

The chain combines TRBV7-9 with TRBJ2-2, with TRBD2 matching 12 bases. Per the germline V gene, CDR1 is SEHNR and CDR2 is FQNEAQ (reference sequence). V gave up 6 bases and J gave up 3 bases; unmatched junction bases: 2. CDR3 length: 15 residues. For the CDR3, the DNA is TGTGCCAGCAGGTGGACTAGCGGGGACACCGGGGAGCTGTTTTTT. It yields the protein CASRWTSGDTGELFF. The full variable domain, in which reference TRBV7-9 and TRBJ2-2 provide the parts outside the CDR3, is DTGVSQNPRHKITKRGQNVTFRCDPISEHNRLYWYRQTLGQGPEFLTYFQNEAQLEKSRLLSDRFSAERPKGSFSTLEIQRTEQGDSAMYLCASRWTSGDTGELFFGEGSRLTVL.

The V gene is TRBV19, the J gene TRBJ1-1; TRBD1 matches 7 bases. CDR3 length equals 13 residues. The junction had 4 bases not matched to a gene; V was cut back by 4 bases and J by 5 bases. Germline V gene sequence: CDR1 LNHDA, CDR2 SQIVND (reference sequence). CDR3 in amino acids: CASSRGGWTEAFF. The DNA of the CDR3 is TGTGCCAGTAGTAGAGGGGGCTGGACTGAAGCTTTCTTT.

The rearrangement joins TRBV10-3 to TRBJ1-6; D not certain. Germline values: CDR1 ENHRY, CDR2 SYGVKD. The CDR3 has 14 residues. Trimming left V 2 bases short and J 4 bases short, with 6 bases between. The CDR3 nucleotides are TGTGCCATCAGTGAGGCGGCTTATAATTCACCCCTCCACTTT. This codes for CAISEAAYNSPLHF.

The gene calls are TRBV25-1 and TRBJ1-1; D is perhaps TRBD1 (5 bases). Per the germline V gene, CDR1 is MGHDK and CDR2 is SYGVNS. This CDR3 contains 11 residues. The CDR3 DNA is TGTGCGGCGGGGCGAGGCACTGAAGCTTTCTTT. It translates to CAAGRGTEAFF.

This chain links TRBV4-1 with TRBJ1-5; no clear D gene. The CDR3 has 13 amino acids. Trimming took 3 bases from V and 7 from J, leaving 10 bases between them. Germline-derived CDR1 and CDR2 are MGHRA and YSYEKL. In DNA, the CDR3 is TGCGCCAGCAGCCACGACAACCTCCAGCCCCAGCATTTT. This gives the protein CASSHDNLQPQHF.

The chain carries TRBV13 and TRBJ1-3; D remains unclear. The CDR3 totals 12 residues. Germline CDR1 is PRHDT and CDR2 is FYEKMQ (reference sequence). V gave up 6 bases and J gave up 7 bases, with 10 bases separating them. The CDR3 sequence is CASRATRNTIYF. In DNA form, the CDR3 reads TGTGCCAGCAGGGCAACTAGGAACACCATATATTTT.

Here the CDR3 reads CASSREGVDTQYF. The CDR3 region has the DNA TGTGCCAGCAGCCGGGAAGGGGTAGATACGCAGTATTTT. The V gene is TRBV3-1 (or the pseudogene TRBV3-2), the J gene TRBJ2-3, with a tentative D call TRBD1 (5 bases). There are 13 residues in the CDR3. V lost 4 bases and J lost 5, with 10 bases in between. Germline V gene sequence: CDR1 LGHDT, CDR2 YNNKEL (reference sequence).

The rearrangement uses TRBV28 and TRBJ2-7; possibly TRBD2 for D (6 bases). Germline V gives CDR1 MDHEN, CDR2 SYDVKM. This CDR3 is 11 amino acids long. The V and J ends lost 10 bases and 4 bases respectively, with 11 bases between them. The CDR3 bases are TGTGCCACCTACGGGGGATACGAGCAGTACTTC. This codes for CATYGGYEQYF. The full variable domain, rest sourced from reference TRBV28 and TRBJ2-7, is DVKVTQSSRYLVKRTGEKVFLECVQDMDHENMFWYRQDPGLGLRLIYFSYDVKMKEKGDIPEGYSVSREKKERFSLILESASTNQTSMYLCATYGGYEQYFGPGTRLTVT.

This chain joins TRBV6-1 and TRBJ1-6; 9 bases agree with TRBD1. Trimming cost V 2 bases and J 8 bases; bases outside gene matches: 4. CDR3 length: 15 amino acids. CDR1 and CDR2 from the germline V gene are MNHNS and SASEGT. The CDR3 region has the DNA TGTGCCAGCAGTGAATATTGGACAGGGGATTCACCCCTCCACTTT. The encoded protein is CASSEYWTGDSPLHF.

The J gene is TRBJ1-5, the V gene TRBV7-2; 7 bases fit TRBD1. Germline values: CDR1 SGHTA, CDR2 FQGNSA. This CDR3 has 14 residues. With 5 bases clipped from V and 3 bases from J, the junction kept 4 bases outside the gene matches. The CDR3 protein is CASSPDRANQPQHF. The CDR3 DNA reads as TGTGCCAGCAGCCCCGACAGGGCCAATCAGCCCCAGCATTTT.

This rearrangement joins TRBV10-1 to TRBJ1-1, with D perhaps TRBD1 (5 bases). V gave up 2 bases and J gave up 5 bases, with 9 bases separating them. From germline, CDR1 is WNHNN and CDR2 SYGVQD (reference sequence). The length of the CDR3 is 13 residues. Here the CDR3 DNA reads TGCGCCAGCAGTGAGGAGCCAGGGACTGAAGCTTTCTTT. This sequence encodes CASSEEPGTEAFF.

The chain has TRBV3-1 (or the pseudogene TRBV3-2) and TRBJ1-2, with 8 positions matching TRBD1. After removal of 4 bases from V and 10 bases from J, the junction contained 11 bases not matched to a gene. The CDR3 contains 14 residues. Germline CDR1 and CDR2: LGHDT and YNNKEL (reference sequence). The CDR3 region has the DNA TGTGCCAGCAGCCCTCCCGGGACAGGTGGGACCTACACCTTC. Residues: CASSPPGTGGTYTF.